A single sample gave rise to the 6 T cell receptor beta chains below, sequenced in a study of blood T cell repertoires in COVID-19. Some clones are missing from TCRdb's copy, which holds only in-frame ones; the method was immunoSEQ multiplex PCR. This sample yields approximately 340,000 clones, of which around 83% are seen a single time; approximately 3% belongs to the top ten. The sequenced material came from peripheral blood. The receptors derive from a man aged 25-40 years with active or convalescent COVID-19.

The chain recombines TRBV7-2 with TRBJ1-2; TRBD1 agrees at 9 bases. This CDR3 contains 15 residues. The V gene end was trimmed by 3 bases and the J gene end by 2 bases; junction bases not matched to a gene: 4. CDR1 and CDR2 from the germline V gene are SGHTA and FQGNSA. CDR3: CASSLDRGGNYGYTF. The CDR3 coding sequence is TGTGCCAGCAGCTTGGACAGGGGTGGGAACTATGGCTACACCTTC.

The chain has TRBV5-4 and TRBJ1-2, with TRBD1 matching over 7 bases. CDR1 is SGHNT and CDR2 is YYREEE in the germline V gene (reference sequence). This CDR3 comprises 15 residues. Trimming cost V 5 bases and J 4 bases; bases outside gene matches: 11. CDR3 in DNA: TGTGCCAGCAGTTTTGAAACAGGGGTGGTCTATGGCTACACCTTC. Translating it yields CASSFETGVVYGYTF.

The chain carries TRBV7-9 and TRBJ2-5; possibly TRBD2 for D (5 bases). V was clipped by 5 bases and J by 5 bases, with 18 bases between them. This CDR3 spans 15 amino acids. The germline V gene has CDR1 SEHNR and CDR2 FQNEAQ (reference sequence). CDR3 DNA: TGTGCCAGCAGCGGCATCCCCTCTAGCAGGGAGACCCAGTACTTC. Protein: CASSGIPSSRETQYF.

This clone was seen only once. The rearrangement links TRBV11-3 to TRBJ2-1; 8 nucleotides match TRBD1. The germline gives CDR1 SGHNT, CDR2 YENEEA. Germline trimming cut 4 bases from V and 4 bases from J; bases unmatched to any gene: 12. This CDR3 region has 17 residues. The CDR3 sequence: CASSSGQVVADYNEQFF. The CDR3 DNA follows: TGTGCCAGCAGCTCGGGACAGGTAGTAGCCGATTACAATGAGCAGTTCTTC.

This clone was detected a few times. The chain joins TRBV11-2 to TRBJ2-1, with D possibly TRBD1 on 5 matching bases. The germline V gene has CDR1 SGHAT and CDR2 FQNNGV. Between the trimmed V and J ends, which lost 5 bases and 6 bases, there was a span of 14 bases. The length of the CDR3 is 14 residues. Here the CDR3 reads CASSAHRSGNEQFF. As DNA, the CDR3 is TGTGCCAGCAGCGCCCACAGGTCTGGCAATGAGCAGTTCTTC.

The chain combines TRBV6-5 with TRBJ2-7; perhaps TRBD2 as D (5 bases). V lost 5 bases to trimming and J lost 7 bases, with 15 bases between them. The germline gives CDR1 MNHEY, CDR2 SVGAGI. There are 13 residues in the CDR3. CDR3 sequence reads: CASSTRSSREQYF. The CDR3 bases are TGTGCCAGCAGTACCCGTTCTAGCAGGGAGCAGTACTTC.